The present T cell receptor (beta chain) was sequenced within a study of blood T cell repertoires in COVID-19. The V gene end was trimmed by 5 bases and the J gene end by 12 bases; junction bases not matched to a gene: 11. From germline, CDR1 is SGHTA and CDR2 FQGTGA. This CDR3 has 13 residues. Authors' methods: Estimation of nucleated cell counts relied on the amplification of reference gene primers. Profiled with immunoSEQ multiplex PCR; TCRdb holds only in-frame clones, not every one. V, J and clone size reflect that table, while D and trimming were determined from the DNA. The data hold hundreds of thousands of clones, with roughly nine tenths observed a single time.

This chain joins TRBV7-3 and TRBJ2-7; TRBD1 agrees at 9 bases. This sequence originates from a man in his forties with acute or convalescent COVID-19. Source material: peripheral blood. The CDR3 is CASSRDRGANPYF. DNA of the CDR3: TGTGCCAGCAGCCGTGACAGGGGGGCTAACCCGTACTTC.